Following are 24 T cell receptor beta chains from one sample sequenced in a study of blood T cell repertoires in COVID-19. The data were produced by immunoSEQ multiplex PCR, yet TCRdb's version contains in-frame clones alone and is incomplete. The repertoire holds 25,000 to 30,000 clones, with 76% as singletons. The sample taken for sequencing was peripheral blood. The receptor set was obtained from a man in his 70s with acute or convalescent COVID-19.

The V gene is TRBV7-6, the J gene TRBJ2-6; 7 bases are a match to TRBD1. CDR1 and CDR2 (germline): SGHVS, FNYEAQ. There are 18 residues in the CDR3. Unmatched junction bases numbered 6, after V lost 1 base and J lost 0 bases. CDR3 protein: CASSLVNQGVSGANVLTF. The CDR3 DNA reads as TGTGCCAGCAGCTTAGTTAACCAGGGGGTCTCTGGGGCCAACGTCCTGACTTTC.

The chain recombines TRBV2 with TRBJ2-5, with D perhaps matching TRBD2 (6 bases). This CDR3 is 12 amino acids long. From germline, CDR1 is SNHLY and CDR2 FYNNEI. Trimming removed 8 bases from V and 3 bases from J, with 10 bases in between. This chain's CDR3 is CASGVAEETQYF. CDR3 DNA: TGTGCCAGCGGGGTAGCGGAAGAGACCCAGTACTTC.

The chain combines TRBV6-5 with TRBJ1-3; D gene unclear. Trimming removed 6 bases at V and 0 bases at J, with 12 bases between. This CDR3 is 15 amino acids long. Germline CDR1 reads MNHEY; CDR2 reads SVGAGI. This CDR3 is CASSPRVYSGNTIYF. In DNA, the CDR3 is TGTGCCAGCAGCCCCCGGGTCTACTCTGGAAACACCATATATTTT.

This clone was observed once. The CDR3 sequence: CASSYQSNSYEQYF. The DNA for the CDR3 is TGTGCCAGCAGTTACCAGTCCAACAGCTACGAGCAGTACTTC. The chain joins TRBV6-2 or TRBV6-3 to TRBJ2-7; D unclear. Germline CDR1 MNHEY, CDR2 SVGEGT. The V end lost 2 bases, the J end lost 3 bases, and 11 bases lay between the germline ends. The CDR3 covers 14 residues.

V usage is TRBV7-2 and J usage is TRBJ1-4; the match to TRBD1 covers 8 bases. Germline CDR1 and CDR2: SGHTA and FQGNSA. The CDR3 is 15 amino acids. Losses at the gene ends were 1 base for V and 2 bases for J; bases not matched to a gene: 0. CDR3 DNA sequence: TGTGCCAGCAGCTTAGGACAGGGGACTAATGAAAAACTGTTTTTT. It yields the protein CASSLGQGTNEKLFF.

The chain has TRBV7-2 and TRBJ2-7, with 10 bases that match TRBD2. V shed 6 bases, J shed 6 bases, and the junction held 2 bases outside the gene matches. The germline CDR1 and CDR2 sequences are SGHTA and FQGNSA. The CDR3 has 12 residues. CDR3 amino acids: CASRSSGSEQYF. CDR3 nucleotide sequence: TGTGCCAGCAGATCTAGCGGGAGCGAGCAGTACTTC.

V gene TRBV6-5 combines with J gene TRBJ2-7; 8 bases fit TRBD1. CDR3 length: 12 amino acids. The V and J ends lost 4 bases and 6 bases, in that order; junction bases with no gene match: 2. The germline V gene has CDR1 MNHEY and CDR2 SVGAGI. CDR3 residues: CASSFDRGEQYF. The CDR3 DNA follows: TGTGCCAGCAGTTTTGACAGGGGCGAGCAGTACTTC.

The chain uses TRBV13 and TRBJ2-1; TRBD2 aligns across 9 bases. This CDR3 comprises 16 residues. The germline CDR1 and CDR2 sequences are PRHDT and FYEKMQ (reference sequence). Trimming removed 5 bases from V and 9 bases from J; junction bases left unmatched: 14. For the CDR3, the DNA is TGTGCCAGCAGCACCACGGGACTAGCCTATATAGCTGAGCAGTTCTTC. Translated: CASSTTGLAYIAEQFF.

The chain joins TRBV19 to TRBJ1-6, with a weak D call TRBD1 (5 bases). Trimming took 6 bases from V and 7 from J, leaving 16 bases between them. The CDR3 length is 15 residues. Germline values: CDR1 LNHDA, CDR2 SQIVND (reference sequence). CDR3 sequence: CASRGGTFGNSPLHF. For the CDR3, the DNA is TGTGCCAGTAGGGGAGGGACTTTTGGAAATTCACCCCTCCACTTT.

This sequence joins TRBV12-3 or TRBV12-4 and TRBJ2-5, with 9 positions matching TRBD1. V was clipped by 6 bases and J by 7 bases; unmatched bases: 6. The CDR3 runs to 13 residues. CDR3 residues: CASSRGQGATQYF. CDR3 in DNA: TGTGCCAGCAGCAGGGGACAGGGTGCGACCCAGTACTTC.

The rearrangement links TRBV19 to TRBJ2-2; 12 bases line up with TRBD2. Germline V gives CDR1 LNHDA, CDR2 SQIVND (reference sequence). V lost 7 bases and J lost 3; bases outside the gene matches: 12. The CDR3 extends over 18 amino acids. This CDR3 is CASTLGRGTSGYTGELFF. In DNA, the CDR3 is TGTGCCAGTACCCTGGGAAGGGGGACTAGCGGGTACACCGGGGAGCTGTTTTTT.

The chain joins TRBV28 to TRBJ2-7; tentatively, D is TRBD1 (5 bases). The V end lost 8 bases, the J end lost 0 bases, and 8 bases lay between the germline ends. The V gene's germline CDR1 is MDHEN and CDR2 SYDVKM. This CDR3 has 12 residues. In nucleotides, the CDR3 is TGTGCCAGCCGGACAAGCTCCTACGAGCAGTACTTC. Its translation is CASRTSSYEQYF.

This clone appeared once. The chain has TRBV6-6 and TRBJ1-5; a possible D gene is TRBD1 (6 bases). Germline V gene data show CDR1 as MNHNY and CDR2 as SVGAGI (reference sequence). The CDR3 runs 17 residues. The V end was cut by 5 bases, the J end by 0 bases, with 17 bases between. The CDR3 nucleotides read TGTGCCAGCAGTCCTTCGGGACACAAAAATAGCAATCAGCCCCAGCATTTT. It translates to CASSPSGHKNSNQPQHF.

V and J are TRBV2 and TRBJ2-2; D not resolved. V was trimmed by 4 bases and J by 8 bases, leaving 11 bases between them. The germline gives CDR1 SNHLY, CDR2 FYNNEI. The CDR3 has 13 amino acids. The CDR3 bases are TGTGCCAGCAGTGCTAGTGTGTGGGGGGAGCTGTTTTTT. As protein: CASSASVWGELFF. The variable domain in full, completed from reference TRBV2 and TRBJ2-2, reads EPEVTQTPSHQVTQMGQEVILRCVPISNHLYFYWYRQILGQKVEFLVSFYNNEISEKSEIFDDQFSVERPDGSNFTLKIRSTKLEDSAMYFCASSASVWGELFFGEGSRLTVL.

This clone showed up just once. This chain joins TRBV20-1 and TRBJ2-1; the D is unclear. The CDR3 spans 13 residues. Germline CDR1 and CDR2: DFQATT and SNEGSKA (reference sequence). Trimming left V 3 bases short and J 6 bases short, with 12 bases between. CDR3 sequence: CSASTPPGNEQFF. The CDR3, as DNA: TGCAGTGCTAGTACTCCCCCCGGCAATGAGCAGTTCTTC.

This sequence joins TRBV27 and TRBJ1-1, with D hard to call. Trimming stripped 5 bases from V and 1 base from J, with 8 bases between. Looked up from germline, CDR1 is MNHEY and CDR2 is SMNVEV (reference sequence). The CDR3 consists of 13 residues. The CDR3 DNA is TGTGCCAGCAGTCCCGTACAGAACACTGAAGCTTTCTTT. Its protein product is CASSPVQNTEAFF.

The gene calls are TRBV19 and TRBJ1-4; D is undetermined. The CDR3 extends over 13 amino acids. V shed 7 bases and J shed 8 bases, with 14 bases lying between them. CDR1 and CDR2 (germline): LNHDA, SQIVND (reference sequence). For the CDR3, the DNA is TGTGCCAGTATCCCATCAGGAGGGGAAAAACTGTTTTTT. This codes for CASIPSGGEKLFF.

This chain connects TRBV9 to TRBJ2-6; D not certain. The germline CDR1 and CDR2 sequences are SGDLS and YYNGEE. Trimming shortened V by 1 base and J by 4 bases, and 9 bases separated the two germline ends. This CDR3 comprises 15 residues. In DNA, the CDR3 is TGTGCCAGCAGCGTAACCGGGTCCGGGGCCAACGTCCTGACTTTC. It specifies CASSVTGSGANVLTF.

The genes are TRBV5-1 and TRBJ1-2; D is uncertain. There are 14 residues in the CDR3. CDR1 SGHRS and CDR2 YFSETQ come from the germline V gene. Trimming cost V 3 bases and J 8 bases, with 17 bases left between them. The CDR3 nucleotides read TGCGCCAGCAGCTCCCTGTCGGGAGGTGGCGGCTACACCTTC. The encoded protein is CASSSLSGGGGYTF.

In its sample, this clone was seen a few times. J is TRBJ2-1 and V is TRBV2; a possible D gene is TRBD2 (6 bases). The CDR3 sequence is 15 residues long. Deletions cut 7 bases from V and 6 bases from J, with 19 bases between. Germline CDR1 is SNHLY and CDR2 is FYNNEI. CDR3 nucleotide sequence: TGTGCCAGCAACCCCCCGGGGACTGGTTTCAATGAGCAGTTCTTC. The encoded protein is CASNPPGTGFNEQFF.

The chain links TRBV7-6 to TRBJ2-5; 9 positions agree with TRBD2. This CDR3 has 15 amino acids. Germline values: CDR1 SGHVS, CDR2 FNYEAQ. V shed 1 base, J shed 1 base, and the junction held 1 base outside the gene matches. CDR3 sequence: CASSLVSGGQETQYF. CDR3 DNA: TGTGCCAGCAGCTTAGTTAGCGGGGGCCAAGAGACCCAGTACTTC.

The rearrangement links TRBV20-1 to TRBJ2-5; D gene unclear. The CDR3 covers 11 residues. CDR1 and CDR2 from the germline V gene are DFQATT and SNEGSKA (reference sequence). The DNA for the CDR3 is TGCAGGGCCGGAGCCCAAGAGACCCAGTACTTC. It encodes CRAGAQETQYF.

In DNA form, the CDR3 reads TGTGCCACCAGCAGCGGGACTAGCGGGAGGCCAGATACGCAGTATTTT. Encoded protein: CATSSGTSGRPDTQYF. V usage is TRBV15 and J usage is TRBJ2-3; 15 bases fit TRBD2. Germline V gene sequence: CDR1 LNHNV, CDR2 YYDKDF (reference sequence). Trimming at V came to 3 bases and at J to 4 bases, leaving 2 bases not matched to a gene. The CDR3 has 16 amino acids.

CDR3 region: CATSRDKAGAGEQFF. CDR3 bases: TGTGCCACCAGCAGAGACAAAGCGGGCGCGGGTGAGCAGTTCTTC. The chain carries TRBV15 and TRBJ2-1; perhaps TRBD2 as D (6 bases). The ends were cut back, 0 bases at V and 9 bases at J, with 15 bases in the middle. Germline CDR1 is LNHNV and CDR2 is YYDKDF (reference sequence). The CDR3 is 15 amino acids.